The clone carrying this T cell receptor (beta chain) was detected only once. Germline CDR1 and CDR2: GTSNPN and SVGIG (reference sequence). The CDR3 spans 11 residues. V was pared by 5 bases and J by 2 bases, with 5 bases between. The sample is drawn from a study of blood T cell repertoires in COVID-19. Study information: The United States, Italy and Spain supplied acute and convalescent COVID-19 samples.

Libraries were prepared by immunoSEQ multiplex PCR; TCRdb keeps only in-frame clonotypes and omits some of them. In the table there are 300,000 to 350,000 clones, 70% to 90% of which are singletons. Resolution of symptoms, clearance, or two negative PCRs was present in recovered Cohort 3 donors. The chain recombines TRBV30 with TRBJ2-3; D is uncertain. Sequenced sample: PBMCs or T cells enriched from blood (not recorded which). The clonotype comes from a man aged 25 to 40 who had recovered from COVID-19. CDR3: CAWASTDTQYF. CDR3 nucleotides: TGTGCCTGGGCATCCACAGATACGCAGTATTTT.